This is a list of T cell receptor beta chains from one sample in a study of T cell repertoires in cytomegalovirus infection. TCRdb redid the calling of the reads with MiXCR, one entry per CDR3 protein. The table records under 150,000 distinct CDR3 sequences, 7% to 9.5% of them present only once. Sample: PBMCs. The source of these receptors is a human donor in good health (CMV status not recorded). Some clones in this sample may be carry-over from other donors' samples. Both conserved end residues are part of each CDR3. D genes are given only for firm matches. Part of the rows lack a size; the others show once, few, many or a class for expanded clones.

CDR3aa: CSVDKLAGNNEQFF; CDR3nt: TGCAGCGTAGACAAACTTGCAGGAAACAATGAGCAGTTCTTC; v_gene: TRBV29-1; j_gene: TRBJ2-1; d_gene: .; abundance: few
CDR3aa: CASSSQGNLRAIYF; CDR3nt: TGTGCCAGCAGTTCACAGGGGAACCTTCGCGCCATATATTTT; v_gene: TRBV27; j_gene: TRBJ1-3; d_gene: TRBD1; abundance: many
CDR3aa: CASSSTGYNEQFF; CDR3nt: TGTGCCAGTAGCTCCACGGGATACAATGAGCAGTTCTTC; v_gene: TRBV19; j_gene: TRBJ2-1; d_gene: .; abundance: .
CDR3aa: CASSLDRGSISTNEKLFF; CDR3nt: TGCGCCAGCAGCTTGGATCGGGGGAGCATCTCAACTAATGAAAAACTGTTTTTT; v_gene: TRBV5-1; j_gene: TRBJ1-4; d_gene: .; abundance: many
CDR3aa: CASSRTGGQLRNEQFF; CDR3nt: TGTGCCAGCAGTCGGACAGGGGGACAACTACGGAATGAGCAGTTCTTC; v_gene: TRBV2; j_gene: TRBJ2-1; d_gene: TRBD1; abundance: few
CDR3aa: CATSEAGTYNEQFF; CDR3nt: TGTGCCACCAGTGAAGCCGGGACATACAATGAGCAGTTCTTC; v_gene: TRBV24-1; j_gene: TRBJ2-1; d_gene: .; abundance: many
CDR3aa: CASSEGLAGDEQYF; CDR3nt: TGTGCCAGCAGTGAAGGACTAGCGGGGGACGAGCAGTACTTC; v_gene: TRBV2; j_gene: TRBJ2-7; d_gene: TRBD2; abundance: .
CDR3aa: CASSLSGPGLSNSPLHF; CDR3nt: TGTGCCAGCAGCTTATCGGGTCCGGGACTGTCAAATTCACCCCTCCACTTT; v_gene: TRBV7-8; j_gene: TRBJ1-6; d_gene: .; abundance: many
CDR3aa: CASSLGTGGESGELFF; CDR3nt: TGTGCCAGCAGCTTAGGGACAGGGGGCGAATCCGGGGAGCTGTTTTTT; v_gene: TRBV7-6; j_gene: TRBJ2-2; d_gene: TRBD1; abundance: few
CDR3aa: CSAPLGPGVNTEAFF; CDR3nt: TGCAGTGCCCCCTTAGGTCCGGGGGTGAACACTGAAGCTTTCTTT; v_gene: TRBV20-1; j_gene: TRBJ1-1; d_gene: .; abundance: many
CDR3aa: CSARDGRTAYEQYF; CDR3nt: TGCAGTGCTAGAGATGGAAGGACAGCTTACGAGCAGTACTTC; v_gene: TRBV20-1; j_gene: TRBJ2-7; d_gene: .; abundance: .
CDR3aa: CASSLRDYSYNEQFF; CDR3nt: TGTGCCAGCAGTTTACGGGACTATTCCTACAATGAGCAGTTCTTC; v_gene: TRBV27; j_gene: TRBJ2-1; d_gene: TRBD2; abundance: many
CDR3aa: CASSYSPGSGNTIYF; CDR3nt: TGTGCCAGCAGCTACAGTCCGGGGTCTGGAAACACCATATATTTT; v_gene: TRBV7-2; j_gene: TRBJ1-3; d_gene: .; abundance: few
CDR3aa: CASSVGGTGEAFF; CDR3nt: TGTGCCAGCAGTGTTGGGGGCACGGGTGAAGCTTTCTTT; v_gene: TRBV28; j_gene: TRBJ1-1; d_gene: .; abundance: many
CDR3aa: CASSEDRGSQETQYF; CDR3nt: TGTGCCAGCAGTGAGGACAGGGGGTCCCAAGAGACCCAGTACTTC; v_gene: TRBV28; j_gene: TRBJ2-5; d_gene: TRBD1; abundance: many
CDR3aa: CASSRELETQYF; CDR3nt: TGTGCCAGCAGCCGGGAGTTGGAGACCCAGTACTTC; v_gene: TRBV7-6; j_gene: TRBJ2-5; d_gene: .; abundance: many
CDR3aa: CASTRMGQRGTGELFF; CDR3nt: TGTGCCAGCACCCGTATGGGCCAGCGGGGGACCGGGGAGCTGTTTTTT; v_gene: TRBV7-8; j_gene: TRBJ2-2; d_gene: TRBD2; abundance: many
CDR3aa: CSAPVASSTGANVLTF; CDR3nt: TGCAGTGCCCCGGTCGCGTCTAGCACCGGGGCCAACGTCCTGACTTTC; v_gene: TRBV20-1; j_gene: TRBJ2-6; d_gene: .; abundance: many
CDR3aa: CASSLLGRGGRVVSFF; CDR3nt: TGTGCCAGCAGTTTATTGGGGAGGGGGGGGAGGGTTGTGTCTTTCTTT; v_gene: TRBV28; j_gene: TRBJ1-1; d_gene: .; abundance: many
CDR3aa: CASGSETGAYEQYF; CDR3nt: TGCGCCAGCGGATCTGAGACAGGGGCCTACGAGCAGTACTTC; v_gene: TRBV5-1; j_gene: TRBJ2-7; d_gene: TRBD1; abundance: many
CDR3aa: CSARGTRSGNEQFF; CDR3nt: TGCAGTGCTAGAGGGACTCGCTCTGGCAATGAGCAGTTCTTC; v_gene: TRBV20-1; j_gene: TRBJ2-1; d_gene: .; abundance: many
CDR3aa: CASSDRIEAFF; CDR3nt: TGTGCCAGCAGTGACAGGATTGAAGCTTTCTTT; v_gene: TRBV12-3/TRBV12-4; j_gene: TRBJ1-1; d_gene: .; abundance: .
CDR3aa: CASSLEVEDGELFF; CDR3nt: TGTGCCAGCAGCTTAGAGGTTGAGGATGGGGAGCTGTTTTTT; v_gene: TRBV11-2; j_gene: TRBJ2-2; d_gene: .; abundance: many
CDR3aa: CASSGTGVSTEAFF; CDR3nt: TGTGCCAGTAGTGGGACAGGGGTTAGTACTGAAGCTTTCTTT; v_gene: TRBV19; j_gene: TRBJ1-1; d_gene: TRBD1; abundance: .
CDR3aa: CSARPPPMETQYF; CDR3nt: TGCAGTGCTAGACCACCCCCAATGGAGACCCAGTACTTC; v_gene: TRBV20-1; j_gene: TRBJ2-5; d_gene: .; abundance: few
CDR3aa: CASSPTGRTEAFF; CDR3nt: TGTGCCAGCAGCCCGACAGGGCGCACTGAAGCTTTCTTT; v_gene: TRBV5-6; j_gene: TRBJ1-1; d_gene: TRBD1; abundance: few
CDR3aa: CASSQSRGAGNQPQHF; CDR3nt: TGTGCCAGCAGCCAAAGCAGAGGGGCGGGCAATCAGCCCCAGCATTTT; v_gene: TRBV4-2; j_gene: TRBJ1-5; d_gene: .; abundance: few
CDR3aa: CSAFPNPGQGGDRAFF; CDR3nt: TGCAGTGCTTTCCCGAACCCAGGACAGGGAGGAGATAGAGCTTTCTTT; v_gene: TRBV20-1; j_gene: TRBJ1-1; d_gene: TRBD1; abundance: .
CDR3aa: CSVDSSGANVLTF; CDR3nt: TGCAGCGTTGATTCGTCTGGGGCCAACGTCCTGACTTTC; v_gene: TRBV29-1; j_gene: TRBJ2-6; d_gene: .; abundance: few
CDR3aa: CASSLAGGTNEKLFF; CDR3nt: TGCGCCAGCAGCTTGGCTGGGGGAACTAATGAAAAACTGTTTTTT; v_gene: TRBV5-1; j_gene: TRBJ1-4; d_gene: .; abundance: few
CDR3aa: CSAPTSPAPNEQFF; CDR3nt: TGCAGTGCCCCTACTAGCCCAGCGCCCAATGAGCAGTTCTTC; v_gene: TRBV20-1; j_gene: TRBJ2-1; d_gene: .; abundance: .
CDR3aa: CASSELIRTEQPQHF; CDR3nt: TGTGCCAGCAGTGAATTAATCCGGACAGAACAGCCCCAGCATTTT; v_gene: TRBV6-1; j_gene: TRBJ1-5; d_gene: .; abundance: .
CDR3aa: CSVRGRWDEAFF; CDR3nt: TGCAGCGTCAGGGGGCGCTGGGATGAAGCTTTCTTT; v_gene: TRBV29-1; j_gene: TRBJ1-1; d_gene: TRBD1; abundance: many
CDR3aa: CASSKPGQGASGANVLTF; CDR3nt: TGTGCCAGCAGCAAACCGGGACAGGGGGCGTCTGGGGCCAACGTCCTGACTTTC; v_gene: TRBV7-2; j_gene: TRBJ2-6; d_gene: TRBD1; abundance: many
CDR3aa: CSARRGSMGEQFF; CDR3nt: TGCAGTGCGAGACGGGGATCCATGGGCGAGCAGTTCTTC; v_gene: TRBV20-1; j_gene: TRBJ2-1; d_gene: .; abundance: .
CDR3aa: CASGTMSYNEQFF; CDR3nt: TGTGCCAGCGGAACTATGTCCTACAATGAGCAGTTCTTC; v_gene: TRBV7-3; j_gene: TRBJ2-1; d_gene: .; abundance: many
CDR3aa: CASSIRATSGGFTEQFF; CDR3nt: TGTGCCAGTAGTATCCGGGCGACTAGCGGGGGGTTTACTGAGCAGTTCTTC; v_gene: TRBV19; j_gene: TRBJ2-1; d_gene: TRBD2; abundance: many
CDR3aa: CASSRDGTNNEQFF; CDR3nt: TGTGCCAGCTCACGAGACGGGACAAACAATGAGCAGTTCTTC; v_gene: TRBV18; j_gene: TRBJ2-1; d_gene: .; abundance: .
CDR3aa: CSAVPGTGDQETQYF; CDR3nt: TGCAGCGCCGTTCCCGGGACAGGGGACCAAGAGACCCAGTACTTC; v_gene: TRBV29-1; j_gene: TRBJ2-5; d_gene: TRBD1; abundance: many
CDR3aa: CASSYSQGSYTF; CDR3nt: TGTGCCAGCAGTTACTCACAGGGATCCTACACCTTC; v_gene: TRBV6-5; j_gene: TRBJ1-2; d_gene: .; abundance: many
CDR3aa: CARRNYRGTTDTQYF; CDR3nt: TGTGCCCGACGTAATTACCGGGGAACCACAGATACGCAGTATTTT; v_gene: TRBV2; j_gene: TRBJ2-3; d_gene: .; abundance: many
CDR3aa: CASSPLRGSGPNTEAFF; CDR3nt: TGTGCCAGCTCACCCTTGAGGGGGTCTGGACCGAACACTGAAGCTTTCTTT; v_gene: TRBV18; j_gene: TRBJ1-1; d_gene: .; abundance: many
CDR3aa: CASSLWVRGARAEAFF; CDR3nt: TGTGCCAGCAGTTTATGGGTAAGGGGCGCGAGGGCTGAAGCTTTCTTT; v_gene: TRBV28; j_gene: TRBJ1-1; d_gene: .; abundance: many
CDR3aa: CAISESRGAPPDTQYF; CDR3nt: TGTGCCATCAGTGAGTCACGGGGGGCCCCCCCAGATACGCAGTATTTT; v_gene: TRBV10-3; j_gene: TRBJ2-3; d_gene: .; abundance: few
CDR3aa: CASSGAAGRSYNSPLHF; CDR3nt: TGTGCCAGCAGTGGGGCGGCAGGAAGGTCCTATAATTCACCCCTCCACTTT; v_gene: TRBV2; j_gene: TRBJ1-6; d_gene: .; abundance: many